This entry lists 19 T cell receptor beta chains sequenced from one sample in a study of regulatory T cells in long-lasting Graves disease. Specified time point: persistent/refractory GD, antithyroid drugs over 5 years with positive TRAb. Preparation of the TCR library used RNA extracted from PBMCs. According to the study, TCR beta libraries were built with iRepertoire HTBI primers and CDR3-region Arm-PCR. One entry per CDR3 protein, called by TCRdb with MiXCR from the multiplex PCR reads. The sample yields approximately 400,000 distinct CDR3 sequences, about a quarter seen once. The input for sequencing was peripheral blood mononuclear cells (PBMCs), taken when the disease was refractory, from a patient treated with antithyroid drugs. Every receptor here comes from a female donor with Graves disease.

This clonotype was recorded at least ten times. The chain recombines TRBV2 with TRBJ1-1; 9 bases map to TRBD1. The CDR3 runs 16 residues. V gave up 6 bases and J gave up 0 bases; unmatched junction bases: 8. Germline lookup yields CDR1 SNHLY and CDR2 FYNNEI. CDR3 sequence (DNA): TGTGCCAGCAGCTTCGGACAGGGGTACATGAACACTGAAGCTTTCTTT. It codes for CASSFGQGYMNTEAFF.

Turning to this clonotype: Just one base apart from a much larger clone, this may be a read error. The chain is built from TRBV28 and TRBJ1-2; tentatively, D is TRBD1 (5 bases). Germline CDR1 MDHEN, CDR2 SYDVKM. The V end lost 3 bases, the J end lost 4 bases, and 18 bases lay between the germline ends. The CDR3 spans 16 residues. The CDR3 DNA reads TGTGCCAGCAGTTTGGGGGGAGCCGCGACACCCTATGGCTACACCTTC. Its protein is CASSLGGAATPYGYTF.

Many counts were recorded for this clonotype. This chain joins TRBV28 and TRBJ1-2; 8 bases line up with TRBD1. CDR3 length equals 15 residues. In germline, CDR1 is MDHEN, CDR2 SYDVKM. After removal of 6 bases from V and 3 bases from J, the junction contained 9 bases not matched to a gene. CDR3: CASRPGDRGYYGYTF. The CDR3 DNA follows: TGTGCCAGCAGGCCCGGCGACAGGGGCTACTATGGCTACACCTTC.

The genes are TRBV30 and TRBJ2-2; TRBD2 aligns across 7 bases. CDR1 and CDR2 from the germline V gene are GTSNPN and SVGIG (reference sequence). The CDR3 is 16 amino acids. The V segment lost 5 bases and the J segment 4 bases; nucleotides outside the gene matches: 13. In DNA form, the CDR3 reads TGTGCCTGGTCCCGGGCGGCGGGAGAGGGCACCGGGGAGCTGTTTTTT. Amino acids: CAWSRAAGEGTGELFF.

This clonotype has just a few counts. The chain employs TRBV3-1 and TRBJ1-1; D remains ambiguous. This CDR3 region has 11 residues. Between the trimmed V and J ends, which lost 1 base and 12 bases, there was a span of 9 bases. CDR1 is LGHDT, CDR2 YNNKEL, per germline (reference sequence). CDR3 protein: CASSQGGGTFF. For the CDR3, the DNA is TGTGCCAGCAGCCAAGGTGGCGGGACTTTCTTT. Complete variable domain (other parts from reference TRBV3-1 and TRBJ1-1): DTAVSQTPKYLVTQMGNDKSIKCEQNLGHDTMYWYKQDSKKFLKIMFSYNNKELIINETVPNRFSPKSPDKAHLNLHINSLELGDSAVYFCASSQGGGTFFGQGTRLTVV.

This clonotype occurred once. At one of its ends the junction is not consistent with the germline gene, which may arise from a read error. The chain uses TRBV20-1 and TRBJ2-5; no clear D. Germline V gene data show CDR1 as DFQATT and CDR2 as SNEGSKA (reference sequence). There are 12 residues in the CDR3. The CDR3 nucleotides read TGCGGTGCTAGAGTCCCTCCCGAGACCCAGTACTTC. The encoded protein is CGARVPPETQYF.

The rearrangement uses TRBV4-1 and TRBJ2-4, with TRBD2 matching over 11 bases. CDR3 length equals 18 residues. Per germline, CDR1 MGHRA and CDR2 YSYEKL. V was clipped by 4 bases and J by 0 bases; unmatched bases: 8. The CDR3 reads CASSPGLAEGLAKNIQYF. The CDR3 DNA is TGCGCCAGCAGCCCGGGACTAGCGGAAGGTCTAGCCAAAAACATTCAGTACTTC.

This chain connects TRBV29-1 to TRBJ2-1; possible D gene TRBD2, 6 bases. The V end lost 8 bases, the J end lost 4 bases, and 18 bases lay between the germline ends. The germline gives CDR1 SQVTM, CDR2 ANQGSEA. The CDR3 loop spans 14 amino acids. The CDR3 loop is CSLNQGGNYNEQFF. The DNA of the CDR3 is TGCAGCCTTAACCAGGGAGGCAATTACAATGAGCAGTTCTTC.

The table lists this clonotype with a few counts. This chain connects TRBV29-1 to TRBJ2-7, with D unclear. The V end was cut by 6 bases, the J end by 4 bases, with 10 bases between. The CDR3 contains 11 residues. Germline V gene data show CDR1 as SQVTM and CDR2 as ANQGSEA. The CDR3 is CSVKSEYEQYF. As DNA, the CDR3 is TGCAGCGTCAAATCGGAATACGAGCAGTACTTC.

The table lists this clonotype with a few counts. The V and J genes are TRBV29-1 and TRBJ2-5; 8 bases match TRBD2. This CDR3 has 12 residues. After removal of 7 bases from V and 3 bases from J, the junction contained 4 bases not matched to a gene. Per the germline V gene, CDR1 is SQVTM and CDR2 is ANQGSEA. The CDR3 reads CSGSGTKETQYF. The CDR3 DNA follows: TGCAGCGGTAGCGGGACCAAAGAGACCCAGTACTTC.

This rearrangement joins TRBV6-1 to TRBJ2-7, with a tentative D call TRBD2 (5 bases). Trimming removed 5 bases from V and 4 bases from J, with 15 bases in between. CDR1 is MNHNS, CDR2 SASEGT, per germline. CDR3 length: 14 amino acids. The CDR3 DNA is TGTGCCAGCAGTAAAACGGGATCCGTATACGAGCAGTACTTC. Translating it yields CASSKTGSVYEQYF.

Many counts were recorded for this clonotype. This rearrangement joins TRBV2 to TRBJ1-3; D not resolved. The CDR3 contains 15 residues. The V gene's germline CDR1 is SNHLY and CDR2 FYNNEI. With 8 bases removed from V and 0 bases from J, the gap between germline ends came to 14 bases. CDR3 protein: CASLGPGNSGNTIYF. DNA of the CDR3: TGTGCCAGCCTTGGGCCGGGGAACTCTGGAAACACCATATATTTT.

CDR3 region: CASSDDSDEQYF. The DNA of the CDR3 is TGTGCCAGCAGCGACGACAGCGACGAGCAGTACTTC. V and J are TRBV6-1 and TRBJ2-7; D might be TRBD1 (5 bases). The CDR3 sequence is 12 residues long. Germline V gene lookup returns CDR1 MNHNS and CDR2 SASEGT. Trimming stripped 6 bases from V and 5 bases from J, with 11 bases between.

V is TRBV19 and J is TRBJ2-2, with 8 bases lining up with TRBD2. The trim removed 3 bases at V and 6 bases at J, leaving 9 bases unmatched. From germline, CDR1 is LNHDA and CDR2 SQIVND (reference sequence). The CDR3 extends over 16 amino acids. The CDR3 is CASSIFSGNPAGELFF. The CDR3 DNA is TGTGCCAGTAGTATTTTTAGCGGGAATCCGGCCGGGGAGCTGTTTTTT.

The J gene is TRBJ2-7, the V gene TRBV15; D perhaps matches TRBD1 (5 bases). V was trimmed by 4 bases and J by 6 bases, leaving 13 bases between them. CDR3 size: 13 residues. Germline CDR1 LNHNV, CDR2 YYDKDF (reference sequence). CDR3 sequence: CATSIPGIGEQYF. Written as DNA, the CDR3 is TGTGCCACCAGCATCCCAGGGATCGGCGAGCAGTACTTC.

This clonotype was picked up many times. This chain links TRBV15 with TRBJ2-7, with D perhaps matching TRBD2 (6 bases). The CDR3 sequence is 15 residues long. Germline CDR1 reads LNHNV; CDR2 reads YYDKDF (reference sequence). V was trimmed by 0 bases and J by 3 bases, leaving 12 bases between them. The CDR3 is CATSRDGGMLYEQYF. The CDR3 nucleotides are TGTGCCACCAGCAGAGATGGGGGGATGCTCTACGAGCAGTACTTC.

The J gene is TRBJ1-1, the V gene TRBV19; the D is unclear. Trimming pared 7 bases from V and 5 bases from J, leaving 29 bases between. Germline V lookup: CDR1 LNHDA, CDR2 SQIVND (reference sequence). This CDR3 has 18 residues. The CDR3 DNA is TGTGCCAGTACTGACGGAAAAACAGCTACCGGTTATAAGACTGAAGCTTTCTTT. Its translation: CASTDGKTATGYKTEAFF.

The chain employs TRBV29-1 and TRBJ2-7; no clear D gene. V was pared by 6 bases and J by 2 bases, with 8 bases between. CDR1 and CDR2 from the germline V gene are SQVTM and ANQGSEA. The CDR3 is 11 residues long. The CDR3 DNA follows: TGCAGCGTAGCTGGACCCTACGAGCAGTACTTC. As protein: CSVAGPYEQYF.

In its sample, this clonotype was seen many times. The chain links TRBV28 to TRBJ2-7; 15 bases line up with TRBD2. The CDR3 loop spans 16 amino acids. Germline-derived CDR1 and CDR2 are MDHEN and SYDVKM. V shed 4 bases, J shed 4 bases, and the junction held 5 bases outside the gene matches. CDR3 nucleotides: TGTGCCAGCAGTTCCACCGGGACTAGCGGGAGGTACGAGCAGTACTTC. Residues: CASSSTGTSGRYEQYF.